This TCR beta chain originates from a study of cytomegalovirus exposure and HLA in healthy donors. General study points: A cluster of highly shared sequence variants was likely a sequencing artifact. Associated with HLA alleles at 0.05 false discovery rate in a later analysis were 17,000 or so TCR beta sequences.

Trimming stripped 2 bases from V and 6 bases from J, with 17 bases between. The CDR3 length is 16 residues. Looked up from germline, CDR1 is LNHDA and CDR2 is SQIVND (reference sequence). Notes on this clone: No antigen is known for it.

With 60 Vbeta and 13 Jbeta primers, the PCR was carried out. Assay used: immunoSEQ multiplex PCR; TCRdb lists only in-frame clones, some missing. The table lists under 100,000 clones, less than 80% of them singletons. V usage is TRBV19 and J usage is TRBJ2-1; TRBD2 might be the D (7 bases). The sample was PBMCs. The sequence derives from a human donor in good health. The chain's CDR3 is CASSIKGGAFLNEQFF. In nucleotides, the CDR3 is TGTGCCAGTAGTATAAAGGGGGGGGCGTTTCTCAATGAGCAGTTCTTC.